The rows below give T cell receptor beta chains drawn from one sample of a study of control samples from healthy donors and cancer patients. TCRdb's table, derived via immunoSEQ multiplex PCR, lists solely in-frame clones and lacks some. The sample lists 69,000 or so clones; about 94% were seen once. The sample was blood. Every receptor here comes from a young woman in good health. Both conserved end residues are part of each CDR3. A D gene is named only where the DNA matches it firmly. The listing skips clone size in some rows; elsewhere it reads once, few, many or a size class.

J gene,V gene,clone size,D gene,CDR3 protein,CDR3 DNA
TRBJ2-1,TRBV10-3,few,-,CAISESMLNEQFF,TGTGCCATCAGTGAGTCCATGTTGAATGAGCAGTTCTTC
TRBJ1-3,TRBV30,-,-,CAWSVGQLSGNTIYF,TGTGCCTGGAGTGTTGGTCAGCTCTCTGGAAACACCATATATTTT
TRBJ1-1,TRBV19,-,-,CASSISNTEAFF,TGTGCCAGTAGTATTTCGAACACTGAAGCTTTCTTT
TRBJ2-7,TRBV27,-,-,CASSLDSSYEQYF,TGTGCCAGCAGCCTCGACAGCTCCTACGAGCAGTACTTC
TRBJ2-2,TRBV15,-,-,CATSRADSLTGELFF,TGTGCCACCAGCAGAGCGGACAGCCTTACCGGGGAGCTGTTTTTT
TRBJ1-2,TRBV19,-,TRBD1,CASSSTGTLNYGYTF,TGTGCCAGTAGTTCGACAGGGACCCTCAACTATGGCTACACCTTC
TRBJ1-5,TRBV3-1/TRBV3-2,-,-,CASSQGQATGQPQHF,TGTGCCAGCAGCCAAGGACAGGCGACGGGTCAGCCCCAGCATTTT
TRBJ2-1,TRBV30,once,-,CAWREYNEQFF,TGTGCCTGGAGGGAGTACAATGAGCAGTTCTTC
TRBJ1-6,TRBV11-3,-,-,CASSLEANSPLHF,TGTGCCAGCAGCTTAGAGGCGAATTCACCCCTCCACTTT
TRBJ1-4,TRBV4-1,-,-,CASSQAASGSLLFF,TGCGCCAGCAGCCAAGCTGCCTCAGGTTCCCTGCTGTTTTTT
TRBJ1-5,TRBV23-1,-,-,CASRLRDKGGVYSNQPQHF,TGCGCCAGCAGACTTCGGGACAAGGGGGGGGTATATAGCAATCAGCCCCAGCATTTT
TRBJ2-1,TRBV30,once,TRBD2,CAWTGTSSYNEQFF,TGTGCCTGGACCGGGACTAGCTCCTACAATGAGCAGTTCTTC
TRBJ2-2,TRBV14,-,TRBD2,CASSQELAGELFF,TGTGCCAGCAGCCAAGAACTAGCGGGGGAGCTGTTTTTT
TRBJ2-7,TRBV7-3,-,-,CASSLTGTSSYEQYF,TGTGCCAGCAGCCTAACAGGGACCTCCTCCTACGAGCAGTACTTC
TRBJ2-7,TRBV12-3/TRBV12-4,-,-,CASSSYRAHEQYF,TGTGCCAGCAGTTCTTACAGGGCACACGAGCAGTACTTC
TRBJ1-5,TRBV19,once,-,CASVTETSSNQPQHF,TGTGCCAGTGTGACCGAAACTAGTAGCAATCAGCCCCAGCATTTT
TRBJ2-4,TRBV20-1,-,-,CSVLKGIQYF,TGCAGTGTTTTGAAAGGCATTCAGTACTTC
TRBJ2-6,TRBV10-1,once,-,CASSDSTPGANVLTF,TGCGCCAGCAGTGATTCCACACCTGGGGCCAACGTCCTGACTTTC
TRBJ2-1,TRBV15,-,TRBD1,CATSRDWGQGAYEQFF,TGTGCCACCAGCAGAGATTGGGGACAGGGGGCGTATGAGCAGTTCTTC
TRBJ2-3,TRBV9,-,TRBD2,CASSVSQRGGNTDTQYF,TGTGCCAGCAGCGTTTCCCAGCGGGGGGGAAACACAGATACGCAGTATTTT
TRBJ2-5,TRBV18,-,-,CASSPGPKETQYF,TGTGCCAGCTCACCAGGTCCAAAAGAGACCCAGTACTTC
TRBJ2-5,TRBV11-3,-,-,CASSKRGPGQETQYF,TGTGCCAGCAGCAAAAGGGGACCGGGACAAGAGACCCAGTACTTC
TRBJ1-4,TRBV10-3,once,-,CAIREGPTNEKLFF,TGTGCCATCAGAGAGGGGCCAACTAATGAAAAACTGTTTTTT
TRBJ1-6,TRBV27,-,TRBD1,CASSTNRDSTNSPLHF,TGTGCCAGCAGTACCAACCGGGACAGTACGAATTCACCCCTCCACTTT
TRBJ1-5,TRBV2,-,-,CASRENRDPDQPQHF,TGTGCCAGCAGGGAGAACAGGGATCCGGATCAGCCCCAGCATTTT
TRBJ2-5,TRBV3-1/TRBV3-2,once,TRBD2,CASSPRAGRETQYF,TGTGCCAGCAGCCCGCGAGCGGGGAGGGAGACCCAGTACTTC
TRBJ1-6,TRBV21-1,-,-,CASVGPPSGNSPLHF,TGTGCCAGCGTTGGACCCCCATCAGGTAATTCACCCCTCCACTTT
TRBJ1-1,TRBV21-1,-,-,CASSKARGADTEAFF,TGTGCCAGCAGCAAAGCCAGGGGAGCGGACACTGAAGCTTTCTTT
TRBJ1-4,TRBV28,-,-,CASSDSVGTNEKLFF,TGTGCCAGCAGTGACAGCGTCGGAACTAATGAAAAACTGTTTTTT
TRBJ1-2,TRBV27,-,TRBD1,CASSSAGQGVHLF,TGTGCCAGCAGTAGCGCGGGACAGGGGGTCCACCTCTTC
TRBJ1-5,TRBV7-8,-,-,CASSSGQWSNQPQHF,TGTGCCAGCAGCTCCGGACAGTGGAGCAATCAGCCCCAGCATTTT
TRBJ1-1,TRBV4-2,-,-,CASSQSLGRDAGSFF,TGTGCCAGCAGCCAGTCACTAGGCCGGGACGCAGGGTCCTTCTTT
TRBJ1-2,TRBV6-1,-,TRBD1,CASSEGLWDRGLSYTF,TGTGCCAGCAGTGAAGGCCTATGGGACAGGGGGCTGAGCTACACCTTC
TRBJ1-2,TRBV3-1/TRBV3-2,-,-,CASSQEAHYGYTF,TGTGCCAGCAGCCAAGAAGCGCACTATGGCTACACCTTC
TRBJ1-2,TRBV30,-,-,CAWSGLGAHGYTF,TGTGCCTGGAGCGGACTAGGGGCCCACGGCTACACCTTC
TRBJ2-7,TRBV28,-,-,CASSFLDKYEQYF,TGTGCCAGCAGTTTCCTCGACAAGTACGAGCAGTACTTC
TRBJ2-7,TRBV19,-,TRBD1,CASSIGTGGFYEQYF,TGTGCCAGTAGTATCGGGACAGGGGGGTTCTACGAGCAGTACTTC
TRBJ2-3,TRBV3-1/TRBV3-2,-,TRBD2,CASSQDWGGSTDTQYF,TGTGCCAGCAGCCAAGACTGGGGGGGTTCGACAGATACGCAGTATTTT
TRBJ2-5,TRBV20-1,-,-,CSRREETQYF,TGCAGTCGGAGAGAGGAGACCCAGTACTTC
TRBJ2-6,TRBV5-1,-,-,CASSLVGSGANVLTF,TGCGCCAGCAGCTTGGTAGGGTCTGGGGCCAACGTCCTGACTTTC
TRBJ2-2,TRBV28,once,TRBD2,CAMRDLAGGELFF,TGTGCCATGAGGGACTTAGCGGGCGGGGAGCTGTTTTTT